Listed below are T cell receptor beta chains from one sample, sequenced in a study of blood T cell repertoires in COVID-19. This table comes from immunoSEQ multiplex PCR, and its TCRdb copy is limited to in-frame clones, with some not included. Of approximately 53,000 clones in the sample, approximately 91% were seen once. The material sequenced was peripheral blood. These receptor sequences come from a woman aged 80 or over with acute or convalescent COVID-19. Both conserved end residues are part of each CDR3. D genes are given only for firm matches. Not all rows give a size; the values are once, few, many and, for expanded clones, a class.

d_call: TRBD1
j_call: TRBJ2-1
cdr3_length: 18
clone_size: NA
v_call: TRBV9
cdr3_nt: TGTGCCAGCAGCGTAGAGGGGGCAGGGGAAGCGGATTACAATGAGCAGTTCTTC
cdr3_aa: CASSVEGAGEADYNEQFF

d_call: TRBD1
j_call: TRBJ1-3
cdr3_length: 15
clone_size: NA
v_call: TRBV4-1
cdr3_nt: TGCGCCAGCAGCCAAGTTACAGGGGGTTCATACACCATATATTTT
cdr3_aa: CASSQVTGGSYTIYF

d_call: NA
j_call: TRBJ2-6
cdr3_length: 15
clone_size: NA
v_call: TRBV7-2
cdr3_nt: TGTGCCAGCAGCTTAGGAGCCTCTGGGGCCAACGTCCTGACTTTC
cdr3_aa: CASSLGASGANVLTF

d_call: TRBD1
j_call: TRBJ2-2
cdr3_length: 17
clone_size: NA
v_call: TRBV5-4
cdr3_nt: TGTGCCAGCAGCCGGGGCGGGACAGGGGGTAACACCGGGGAGCTGTTTTTT
cdr3_aa: CASSRGGTGGNTGELFF

d_call: TRBD2
j_call: TRBJ2-7
cdr3_length: 14
clone_size: NA
v_call: TRBV10-3
cdr3_nt: TGTGCCATCAGTGCGACTAGCGGGAGAGGCGAGCAGTACTTC
cdr3_aa: CAISATSGRGEQYF

d_call: NA
j_call: TRBJ1-5
cdr3_length: 11
clone_size: NA
v_call: TRBV2
cdr3_nt: TGTGCCAGCAGAGATAATGGCCCCCAGCATTTT
cdr3_aa: CASRDNGPQHF

d_call: TRBD1
j_call: TRBJ1-3
cdr3_length: 16
clone_size: once
v_call: TRBV18
cdr3_nt: TGTGCCAGCTCACTCACCGGGACAGAATCTGGAAACACCATATATTTT
cdr3_aa: CASSLTGTESGNTIYF

d_call: TRBD2
j_call: TRBJ2-7
cdr3_length: 19
clone_size: once
v_call: TRBV4-2
cdr3_nt: TGTGCCAGCAGCCCGAGGGCTAGACTAGCGGGAGCCCCCTCCTACGAGCAGTACTTC
cdr3_aa: CASSPRARLAGAPSYEQYF

d_call: NA
j_call: TRBJ1-5
cdr3_length: 14
clone_size: NA
v_call: TRBV21-1
cdr3_nt: TGTGCCAGCAGCAAACAGGGGAGCAATCAGCCCCAGCATTTT
cdr3_aa: CASSKQGSNQPQHF

d_call: NA
j_call: TRBJ2-7
cdr3_length: 16
clone_size: NA
v_call: TRBV6-5
cdr3_nt: TGTGCCAGCAGTTACTCGGTTTCGGGTCAGCGATACGAGCAGTACTTC
cdr3_aa: CASSYSVSGQRYEQYF

d_call: TRBD1
j_call: TRBJ2-3
cdr3_length: 17
clone_size: once
v_call: TRBV7-2
cdr3_nt: TGTGCCAGCAGCTCCGCCGGGACAGGGCAAGGCACAGATACGCAGTATTTT
cdr3_aa: CASSSAGTGQGTDTQYF

d_call: TRBD2
j_call: TRBJ2-1
cdr3_length: 16
clone_size: once
v_call: TRBV11-3
cdr3_nt: TGTGCCAGCAGCCGAGCAGCGGGAAGCCGCTACAATGAGCAGTTCTTC
cdr3_aa: CASSRAAGSRYNEQFF

d_call: NA
j_call: TRBJ1-2
cdr3_length: 17
clone_size: NA
v_call: TRBV7-9
cdr3_nt: TGTGCCAGCAGCTTAGGAGGTTCGCGGGGGGATAACTATGGCTACACCTTC
cdr3_aa: CASSLGGSRGDNYGYTF

d_call: TRBD1
j_call: TRBJ2-5
cdr3_length: 15
clone_size: few
v_call: TRBV5-6
cdr3_nt: TGTGCCAGCAGCCCGATGGACAGGGGGCGAGAGACCCAGTACTTC
cdr3_aa: CASSPMDRGRETQYF

d_call: TRBD1
j_call: TRBJ2-4
cdr3_length: 11
clone_size: few
v_call: TRBV30
cdr3_nt: TGTGCCTGGGACGGGACAGACATTCAGTACTTC
cdr3_aa: CAWDGTDIQYF

d_call: TRBD2
j_call: TRBJ2-3
cdr3_length: 15
clone_size: NA
v_call: TRBV7-2
cdr3_nt: TGTGCCAGCAGCTTAGGCCTAGCGGACACAGATACGCAGTATTTT
cdr3_aa: CASSLGLADTDTQYF

d_call: NA
j_call: TRBJ2-3
cdr3_length: 12
clone_size: once
v_call: TRBV19
cdr3_nt: TGTGCCAGTAGTATCTCGGGGGATACGCAGTATTTT
cdr3_aa: CASSISGDTQYF

d_call: TRBD1
j_call: TRBJ1-4
cdr3_length: 15
clone_size: NA
v_call: TRBV7-8
cdr3_nt: TGTGCCAGCAGCTCCCACAGGGGGTTTGGTGAAAAACTGTTTTTT
cdr3_aa: CASSSHRGFGEKLFF

d_call: TRBD2
j_call: TRBJ2-3
cdr3_length: 17
clone_size: NA
v_call: TRBV5-4
cdr3_nt: TGTGCCAGCAGCCAAGGACTAGCGGGTTCTGGCACAGATACGCAGTATTTT
cdr3_aa: CASSQGLAGSGTDTQYF

d_call: NA
j_call: TRBJ1-2
cdr3_length: 14
clone_size: NA
v_call: TRBV4-3
cdr3_nt: TGCGCCAGCAGCCCAACAGGGAGTAACTATGGCTACACCTTC
cdr3_aa: CASSPTGSNYGYTF

d_call: TRBD2
j_call: TRBJ2-7
cdr3_length: 15
clone_size: NA
v_call: TRBV7-9
cdr3_nt: TGTGCCAGCAGCCCGCTAGCGGGAGGGTCGGGGGAGCAGTACTTC
cdr3_aa: CASSPLAGGSGEQYF

d_call: TRBD1
j_call: TRBJ1-1
cdr3_length: 14
clone_size: NA
v_call: TRBV7-3
cdr3_nt: TGTGCCAGCAGCTTACAGGGACAGGGGACTGAAGCTTTCTTT
cdr3_aa: CASSLQGQGTEAFF

d_call: TRBD2
j_call: TRBJ2-1
cdr3_length: 15
clone_size: NA
v_call: TRBV28
cdr3_nt: TGTGCCAGCAGCCCAACTAGCGGGAACTACAATGAGCAGTTCTTC
cdr3_aa: CASSPTSGNYNEQFF